The 11 T cell receptor gamma chains presented below share a single source sample, sequenced in a study of intestinal T cells in coeliac disease. Each case's genomic DNA was extracted from ten roughly 5-µm formalin-fixed paraffin-embedded scrolls. The TRG library came from 150 to 250 ng of biopsy DNA amplified with LymphoTrack primers. TCRdb called clones anew from the multiplex PCR reads with CATT. This table holds about 490 gamma-chain clones, about 45% found once. The specimen was a duodenal biopsy. Source of these receptors: a human donor who served as a control with a normal duodenal biopsy, not a healthy volunteer.

The V call is TRGV2, the J call TRGJP1. Trimming removed 3 bases from V and 4 bases from J; junction bases left unmatched: 14. This CDR3 is 17 amino acids long. Germline V lookup: CDR1 EGSNGY, CDR2 YDSYNSKV. The CDR3 spells CATWDSRGVDTGWFKIF. CDR3 bases: TGTGCCACCTGGGACAGCCGAGGCGTGGACACTGGTTGGTTCAAGATATTT.

By proportion, this clone is hyperexpanded. This sample also contains other DNA sequences that code for the same CDR3. The V gene is TRGV8, the J gene TRGJP1. This CDR3 comprises 9 residues. Germline assignment: CDR1 VENAVY and CDR2 YDSYNSRV. V lost 12 bases, J lost 8 bases, and 3 bases stayed unmatched. CDR3 in amino acids: CAAGWFKIF. CDR3 DNA sequence: TGTGCCGCCGGTTGGTTCAAGATATTT.

This clone turned up a few times. A far larger clone is one nucleotide away, so this likely arose from a read error. Other DNA sequences within the sample encode an identical CDR3. The rearrangement joins TRGV10 to TRGJ1 or TRGJ2. TRGV10 is filed as an ORF, its function uncertain. The CDR3 is made up of 11 amino acids. The CDR3 DNA sequence: TGTGCCGCACGCTATTATTATAAGAAACTCTTT. This translates into CAARYYYKKLF.

The chain employs TRGV2 and TRGJP2. This CDR3 has 15 residues. Trimming at V came to 12 bases and at J to 10 bases, leaving 23 bases not matched to a gene. Germline assignment: CDR1 EGSNGY and CDR2 YDSYNSKV. CDR3 amino acids: CADLGGPESSWIKTF. Written as DNA, the CDR3 is TGTGCCGACCTGGGAGGGCCCGAGTCGAGTTGGATCAAGACGTTT.

In its sample, this clone was seen a few times. A far larger clone is off by one base, so a read error is likely. Other DNA variants within this sample encode the same CDR3. V and J are TRGV8 and TRGJ1 or TRGJ2. The V and J ends lost 5 bases and 4 bases, in that order; junction bases with no gene match: 5. The CDR3 consists of 12 residues. Germline V gives CDR1 VENAVY, CDR2 YDSYNSRV. CDR3 in amino acids: CATWGHYYKKLF. The DNA for the CDR3 is TGTGCCACCTGGGGCCACTATTATAAGAAACTCTTT.

V and J are TRGV10 and TRGJ1 or TRGJ2. TRGV10 is given ORF status, its function remaining uncertain. The J segment lost 6 bases and the V segment lost 12 bases, leaving 12 bases of the junction unmatched. CDR3 length: 12 residues. CDR3 sequence: CAAALLIYKKLF. The CDR3 DNA reads TGTGCTGCAGCGCTATTAATTTATAAGAAACTCTTT.

Only a few counts were recorded for this clone. The J gene is TRGJP1, the V gene TRGV10. TRGV10 is given ORF status, its function remaining uncertain. J lost 1 base, V lost 8 bases, and 11 bases had no gene match. The CDR3 has 16 residues. CDR3 protein: CAAWARGSTTGWFKIF. CDR3 nucleotides: TGTGCTGCGTGGGCGAGGGGGAGTACCACTGGTTGGTTCAAGATATTT.

This clone has just a few counts. A read error likely explains why the TCRdb protein, taken from a much larger clone, differs from this DNA's translation at residue 5; the protein shown is translated from the DNA. The chain is built from TRGV8 and TRGJ1 or TRGJ2. Trimming cost V 5 bases and J 0 bases; bases outside gene matches: 4. Germline values: CDR1 VENAVY, CDR2 YDSYNSRV. The CDR3 sequence is 13 residues long. In DNA form, the CDR3 reads TGTGCCACCTGGGTTGTGAATTATTATAAGAAACTCTTT. Residues: CATWVVNYYKKLF.

This clone is labeled as hyperexpanded (1% or more). Other DNA sequences from this sample encode an identical CDR3 as well. The chain employs TRGV10 and TRGJ1 or TRGJ2. TRGV10 belongs to the ORF category, with a function that is uncertain. After removal of 8 bases from V and 9 bases from J, the junction contained 5 bases not matched to a gene. The CDR3 spans 10 residues. The CDR3 region has the DNA TGTGCTGCGTGGGATTTTAAGAAACTCTTT. It is translated as CAAWDFKKLF.

This clone appeared a few times. This likely came from a read error, as a far larger clone is one base away. The same CDR3 is also encoded by other DNA sequences in this sample. The gene calls are TRGV8 and TRGJ1 or TRGJ2. The germline V gene encodes CDR1 VENAVY and CDR2 YDSYNSRV. The CDR3 is 13 amino acids. As DNA, the CDR3 is TGCGCCACCTGGGATGTGAATTATTATAAGAAACTCTTT. This codes for CATWDVNYYKKLF.

The genes are TRGV3 and TRGJ1 or TRGJ2. V lost 9 bases and J lost 9; bases outside the gene matches: 20. The CDR3 spans 14 residues. Germline CDR1 and CDR2: VTNTFY and YDVSTARD (reference sequence). The CDR3 DNA reads TGTGCCACCGTGGGACAGGGCCCCCGGGGTAAGAAACTCTTT. Protein sequence: CATVGQGPRGKKLF.